Following are 6 T cell receptor beta chains from one sample sequenced in a study of control samples from healthy donors and cancer patients. Sequencing used immunoSEQ multiplex PCR; TCRdb keeps in-frame clones, though not all of them. The sample lists almost 90,000 clones, approximately 86% occurring once. The sequencing input was blood. All receptors come from a young man in good health.

V and J are TRBV7-3 and TRBJ1-1; D remains unclear. This CDR3 has 15 amino acids. Germline-derived CDR1 and CDR2 are SGHTA and FQGTGA. V was clipped by 0 bases and J by 1 base, with 9 bases between them. CDR3 DNA sequence: TGTGCCAGCAGCTTAACATCGACAACGAACACTGAAGCTTTCTTT. It is translated as CASSLTSTTNTEAFF.

The rearrangement uses TRBV24-1 and TRBJ2-5; D is possibly TRBD2 (5 bases). V lost 4 bases and J lost 7, with 9 bases in between. Germline CDR1 and CDR2: KGHDR and SFDVKD. The CDR3 runs 12 residues. The CDR3 region is CATSEPAGTQYF. CDR3 in DNA: TGTGCCACCAGTGAGCCCGCGGGGACCCAGTACTTC.

The chain joins TRBV2 to TRBJ2-3; 8 bases are a match to TRBD1. The CDR3 is made up of 14 amino acids. V dropped 7 bases and J dropped 4; count of bases not matched to a gene: 7. Germline-derived CDR1 and CDR2 are SNHLY and FYNNEI. The CDR3 loop is CASTPGQVPDTQYF. The CDR3 DNA is TGTGCCAGCACACCGGGACAGGTCCCAGATACGCAGTATTTT.

This rearrangement joins TRBV30 to TRBJ1-2, with unresolved D. V was cut by 3 bases and J by 4 bases, with 18 bases left in between. CDR3 length: 15 amino acids. Germline V gives CDR1 GTSNPN, CDR2 SVGIG (reference sequence). CDR3 coding DNA: TGTGCCTGGAGCCGCTCAGCGGGAGATTTCTATGGCTACACCTTC. Amino acids: CAWSRSAGDFYGYTF.

V usage is TRBV19 and J usage is TRBJ1-4; D not certain. This CDR3 contains 13 residues. The V gene lost 7 bases and the J gene lost 8 bases, with 14 bases spanning the gap. The germline gives CDR1 LNHDA, CDR2 SQIVND (reference sequence). The DNA of the CDR3 is TGTGCCAGTAAAGTCAGAGACGGGGAAAAACTGTTTTTT. Amino acids: CASKVRDGEKLFF.

V usage is TRBV5-1 and J usage is TRBJ2-7, with a possible D match to TRBD1 (5 bases). Trimming shortened V by 4 bases and J by 6 bases, and 8 bases separated the two germline ends. Germline lookup yields CDR1 SGHRS and CDR2 YFSETQ. The CDR3 contains 11 residues. The CDR3 reads CASSPDSEQYF. CDR3 bases: TGCGCCAGCAGCCCCGACAGCGAGCAGTACTTC.